What follows is one T cell receptor beta chain and its context. Its antigen is not identified. The data are from a study of cytomegalovirus exposure and HLA in healthy donors. The PCR employed 60 Vbeta primers together with 13 Jbeta primers. The data were produced by immunoSEQ multiplex PCR, yet TCRdb's version contains in-frame clones alone and is incomplete. The sample lists 110,000 to 150,000 clones, 65% to 80% seen once, with around 3.6% in the top ten. General observations from the study: In an earlier analysis, productive rearrangement rates for most beta V segments clustered near 87% or 30%.

This TCR was sampled from a male donor in good health and CMV-seronegative. Source material: PBMCs.

CDR3 in amino acids: CASSIGGNTGELFF. The CDR3 DNA reads as TGTGCCAGTAGTATAGGCGGGAACACCGGGGAGCTGTTTTTT. V is TRBV19 and J is TRBJ2-2; D remains unclear. Looked up from germline, CDR1 is LNHDA and CDR2 is SQIVND (reference sequence). The CDR3 extends over 14 amino acids. V was shortened by 1 base and J by 1 base, with 4 bases between the two germline ends.